This is a list of T cell receptor beta chains from one sample in a study of blood T cell repertoires in COVID-19. The method was immunoSEQ multiplex PCR; TCRdb's version includes in-frame clones alone and lacks a portion of them. The top ten hold 2.3% of the sample, which has 95,000 to 150,000 clones, under 80% seen once. Material for sequencing was peripheral blood. The receptors stem from a man aged 65-85 years with acute or convalescent COVID-19. Each CDR3 is given with its conserved first and last residue. The D gene is left open where the match is weak. Only some rows state a clone size, as once, few, many or a class for expanded clones.

j_call d_call clone_size v_call cdr3_nt cdr3_aa
TRBJ2-5 TRBD1 . TRBV5-1 TGCGCCAGCAGCTGGGCCGGGACAGGGAGCGAAGAGACCCAGTACTTC CASSWAGTGSEETQYF
TRBJ2-1 TRBD1 . TRBV19 TGTGCCAGTAGTCGACAGGGGGCATACAACAATGAGCAGTTCTTC CASSRQGAYNNEQFF
TRBJ2-7 . once TRBV6-5 TGTGCCAGCAGGGGCAGTTCCTACGAGCAGTACTTC CASRGSSYEQYF
TRBJ2-1 TRBD2 . TRBV5-4 TGTGCCAGCAGCGTCCTCACTCTAGCGGGGGGTCGCAATGAGCAGTTCTTC CASSVLTLAGGRNEQFF
TRBJ2-7 TRBD1 . TRBV4-3 TGCGCCAGCAGCCGGGACAGGTTCGATTCCTACGAGCAGTACTTC CASSRDRFDSYEQYF
TRBJ1-4 TRBD1 . TRBV5-4 TGTGCCAGCAGCCCGGCGGGACAGACTAATGAAAAACTGTTTTTT CASSPAGQTNEKLFF
TRBJ2-1 TRBD2 . TRBV2 TGTGCCACCCTTACCGGGACTAACTACAATGAGCAGTTCTTC CATLTGTNYNEQFF
TRBJ2-7 . . TRBV29-1 TGCAGCGTCGCACAGGGATATACCTACGAGCAGTACTTC CSVAQGYTYEQYF
TRBJ2-1 . once TRBV11-1 TGTGCCAGCAGCCTCCGAGGGTTTAGCAACAATGAGCAGTTCTTC CASSLRGFSNNEQFF
TRBJ1-2 . few TRBV11-2 TGTGCCAGCAGCCCCCAACAGGGTATTAACTATGGCTACACCTTC CASSPQQGINYGYTF
TRBJ1-1 . . TRBV11-1 TGTGCCAGCAGCTTGGGAGGTTTCCCTGAAGCTTTCTTT CASSLGGFPEAFF
TRBJ1-4 . . TRBV7-9 TGTGCCAGCAGCTCCTCAGGGGTATGGGAAAAACTGTTTTTT CASSSSGVWEKLFF
TRBJ2-1 . . TRBV2 TGTGCCAGCAGTGAAAGCCAGTTCTTC CASSESQFF
TRBJ2-5 . . TRBV10-3 TGTGCCATCAGTGAGTGGGCGGGTCGTAAAGAGACCCAGTACTTC CAISEWAGRKETQYF
TRBJ1-2 TRBD1 . TRBV10-1 TGCGCCACCCAGACAGGGGACTATGGCTACACCTTC CATQTGDYGYTF
TRBJ1-5 . . TRBV6-7 TGTGCCAGCAGTTACTCGGGAGACTTGCATTATAGCAATCAGCCCCAGCATTTT CASSYSGDLHYSNQPQHF
TRBJ2-1 TRBD1 . TRBV7-2 TGTGCCAGCAGCCGGACAGGGCATTACAATGAGCAGTTCTTC CASSRTGHYNEQFF
TRBJ2-2 . . TRBV19 TGTGCCAGTAGTATAGGCAGCACCGGGGAGCTGTTTTTT CASSIGSTGELFF
TRBJ2-7 TRBD1 . TRBV5-5 TGTGCCAGCAGCTTCAGACAGGGGGGTTTTCTGGAGCAGTACTTC CASSFRQGGFLEQYF
TRBJ1-1 . . TRBV10-3 TGTGCCATCAGTGTCTTAGGGGAGAACACTGAAGCTTTCTTT CAISVLGENTEAFF
TRBJ2-5 . few TRBV7-9 TGTGCCAGCAGCTTAGACAGGGAAGCACAAGAGACCCAGTACTTC CASSLDREAQETQYF
TRBJ1-3 . once TRBV7-2 TGTGCCAGCAGCTTAGCCGCAGGGAAGGTCTCTGGAAACACCATATATTTT CASSLAAGKVSGNTIYF
TRBJ1-5 . . TRBV6-1 TGTGCCAGCAGTCCTGGCAGCAATCAGCCCCAGCATTTT CASSPGSNQPQHF
TRBJ2-7 TRBD2 few TRBV29-1 TGCAGCGTGGCCGGGACTAGCGGGGGGGCTGGCCTAACCTACGAGCAGTACTTC CSVAGTSGGAGLTYEQYF
TRBJ2-2 . . TRBV18 TGTGCCAGCTCACCACAGAAGCAGGACACCGGGGAGCTGTTTTTT CASSPQKQDTGELFF
TRBJ1-2 TRBD1 . TRBV7-2 TGTGCCAGCAGCTCGCTTGGACAGGGAGGGGGCTACACCTTC CASSSLGQGGGYTF
TRBJ1-5 TRBD1 . TRBV19 TGTGCCAGTAGCCGAGACAGGGGGATTCAGCCCCAGCATTTT CASSRDRGIQPQHF
TRBJ2-7 TRBD2 once TRBV5-4 TGTGCCAGCAGCGTTAGCGGGCGCGAGCAGTACTTC CASSVSGREQYF
TRBJ2-1 TRBD2 . TRBV2 TGTGCCAGCCGACTAGCGGGGGGGGGTGAGCAGTTCTTC CASRLAGGGEQFF
TRBJ2-7 TRBD1 . TRBV18 TGTGCCAGCTCACCAACGATTGGGACAGGGGTCTTAAGCGAGCAGTACTTC CASSPTIGTGVLSEQYF
TRBJ1-5 TRBD1 few TRBV4-1 TGCGCCAGCAGCCTCGGACAGGACCTCAATCAGCCCCAGCATTTT CASSLGQDLNQPQHF
TRBJ1-6 . once TRBV5-1 TGCGCCAGCAACCTAGCAGGGGAAAATTCACCCCTCCACTTT CASNLAGENSPLHF
TRBJ1-2 TRBD1 . TRBV10-3 TGTGCCATCAGTGAGTATCCGGAGGGGGCGCGGGGCTACACCTTC CAISEYPEGARGYTF
TRBJ2-1 TRBD2 . TRBV4-3 TGCGCCAGCAGCCAAGCCATATTCCGGGGGGGTTTTTCCTACAATGAGCAGTTCTTC CASSQAIFRGGFSYNEQFF
TRBJ1-3 . . TRBV7-2 TGTGCCAGCAGCCCGGGGACACCTGGAAACACCATATATTTT CASSPGTPGNTIYF
TRBJ2-2 . . TRBV5-6 TGTGCCAGCTCACTAACCATCCCCGGGGAGCTGTTTTTT CASSLTIPGELFF
TRBJ1-1 . few TRBV6-5 TGTGCCAGCAGTTACTCTATGGGGCTGTACACTGAAGCTTTCTTT CASSYSMGLYTEAFF
TRBJ1-3 . . TRBV19 TGTGCCAGTACCCCCAAACCCGCCGACAACTCTGGAAACACCATATATTTT CASTPKPADNSGNTIYF
TRBJ2-7 TRBD2 . TRBV18 TGTGCCAGCTCACCACTAGCGGGGGGCCCGGCAGGGAGCGAGCAGTACTTC CASSPLAGGPAGSEQYF
TRBJ2-5 TRBD1 . TRBV12-5 TGTGCTAGTGGTTTGGGGGACAGGGGGCGCCGGGAGACCCAGTACTTC CASGLGDRGRRETQYF
TRBJ1-2 . . TRBV4-3 TGCGCCAGCAGCCAAGAGGAGGGAATAGGTGGCTACACCTTC CASSQEEGIGGYTF